A selection of T cell receptor beta chains follows, all from one sample in a study of shared clonotypes between healthy human individuals. Clones were sequenced by immunoSEQ multiplex PCR, and TCRdb holds only the in-frame ones, with some missing. The sample consists of about 2.5 million clones, less than 95% of them appearing once. Sequencing was performed on naive CD4+ T cells from PBMCs. These receptors were taken from a man aged 18-30 years in good health. Some clones in this sample may be carry-over from other donors' samples. Both conserved end residues are part of each CDR3. D genes are given only for firm matches. Clone sizes are given selectively: once, few, many, or a class where the clone is expanded.

d_call	clone_size	j_call	v_call	cdr3_nt	cdr3_aa
-	-	TRBJ2-7	TRBV19	TGTGCCAGTAGTCGGGCGGAGGGACGTACCTACGAGCAGTACTTC	CASSRAEGRTYEQYF
-	-	TRBJ1-2	TRBV7-9	TGTGCCAGCAGCCCTGGACAGATTTATGGCTACACCTTC	CASSPGQIYGYTF
TRBD1	-	TRBJ1-1	TRBV6-5	TGTGCCAGCTCATTGACAGGGGGCCTGAACACTGAAGCTTTCTTT	CASSLTGGLNTEAFF
-	-	TRBJ1-1	TRBV12-2	TGTGCCCACCGGGGGTCTGAAGCTTTCTTT	CAHRGSEAFF
-	-	TRBJ2-3	TRBV28	TGTGCCAGCAGGTCTGACAGCACAGATACGCAGTATTTT	CASRSDSTDTQYF
TRBD2	-	TRBJ2-1	TRBV11-2	TGTGCCAGCAGCTTTGGGACTAGCGGGATGCGAGGTGAGCAGTTCTTC	CASSFGTSGMRGEQFF
TRBD1	-	TRBJ1-2	TRBV5-8	TGTGCCAGCAGCTCATTGCGGGACAGGTCGCACTATGGCTACACCTTC	CASSSLRDRSHYGYTF
TRBD2	-	TRBJ2-5	TRBV11-2	TGTGCCAGCAGCTCGGGGGGGCTAGCGGGGCCCAGGGAGACCCAGTACTTC	CASSSGGLAGPRETQYF
-	-	TRBJ1-3	TRBV28	TGTGCCAGCAGTTTATACCTGGGAAACACCATATATTTT	CASSLYLGNTIYF
TRBD2	-	TRBJ2-7	TRBV5-1	TGCGCCAGCAGCTTGGGAGGGACTAGTCCCCACGAGCAGTACTTC	CASSLGGTSPHEQYF
TRBD1	-	TRBJ2-7	TRBV5-1	TGCGCCAGCAGCCCGTACTATGGGCTTGGGGGACAGGGGTCGGACGAGCAGTACTTC	CASSPYYGLGGQGSDEQYF
TRBD1	-	TRBJ2-3	TRBV5-1	TGCGCCAGCAGCCCGGGGACAGGGCTAGATACGCAGTATTTT	CASSPGTGLDTQYF
TRBD2	-	TRBJ2-1	TRBV19	TGTGCCAGTAGTGTCATCGGGACTAGCGGTGGGCAGTTCTTC	CASSVIGTSGGQFF
-	-	TRBJ2-7	TRBV19	TGTGCCAGTAGTATTAAATTTGCGGGCGGACTATACGAGCAGTACTTC	CASSIKFAGGLYEQYF
-	-	TRBJ1-1	TRBV11-3	TGTGCCAGCAGCCCTGGCGGGGGGCTCACTGAAGCTTTCTTT	CASSPGGGLTEAFF
-	-	TRBJ2-7	TRBV7-2	TGTGCCAGCAGCTTAGGATCCGGGGAGCAGTACTTC	CASSLGSGEQYF
-	-	TRBJ2-5	TRBV27	TGTGCCAGCAGTTTAACGGTAACAGTGCGGGCCCGTCAGTACTTC	CASSLTVTVRARQYF
-	-	TRBJ1-2	TRBV4-1	TGCGCCAGCAGCCAACCTCCGGGAGCCCGTCGAGGGTATGGCTACACCTTC	CASSQPPGARRGYGYTF
TRBD1	once	TRBJ2-7	TRBV27	TGTGCCAGCAGCCCCCCGCCGGGACAGGGATTATACGAGCAGTACTTC	CASSPPPGQGLYEQYF
TRBD1	-	TRBJ2-2	TRBV19	TGTGCCAGTCACCGGGACAGGGGACGAGAGCTGTTTTTT	CASHRDRGRELFF
TRBD1	-	TRBJ2-7	TRBV29-1	TGCAGCGTCTCACCGCGGACAGGGGCCTACGAGCAGTACTTC	CSVSPRTGAYEQYF
-	-	TRBJ2-7	TRBV21-1	TGTGCCAGCAGCAAATTCCTTTTCGTCGGGGCGCTGGCCCTGCGCGAGCAGTACTTC	CASSKFLFVGALALREQYF
-	-	TRBJ1-4	TRBV7-2	TGTGCCAGCAGCTTCGGTTGGGCGGAAAAACTGTTTTTT	CASSFGWAEKLFF
-	-	TRBJ2-3	TRBV2	TGTGCCAGCAACGGCGGAGTTGGAGATACGCAGTATTTT	CASNGGVGDTQYF
-	-	TRBJ2-2	TRBV29-1	TGCAGCGTTTTAGGGGGGACTATAGACGACACCGGGGAGCTGTTTTTT	CSVLGGTIDDTGELFF
TRBD1	-	TRBJ2-2	TRBV29-1	TGCAGCGTTGAATACAGGGGGATCACCGGGGAGCTGTTTTTT	CSVEYRGITGELFF
-	-	TRBJ1-2	TRBV7-9	TGTGCCAGCAGCTACGCAGGACGGGGTAACTATGGCTACACCTTC	CASSYAGRGNYGYTF
TRBD1	-	TRBJ2-7	TRBV5-1	TGCGCCAGCAGCTTTCGGGACAGGGGTACCTACGAGCAGTACTTC	CASSFRDRGTYEQYF
-	-	TRBJ2-5	TRBV5-1	TGCGCCAGCAGCCTAGGACAGCAAGAGACCCAGTACTTC	CASSLGQQETQYF